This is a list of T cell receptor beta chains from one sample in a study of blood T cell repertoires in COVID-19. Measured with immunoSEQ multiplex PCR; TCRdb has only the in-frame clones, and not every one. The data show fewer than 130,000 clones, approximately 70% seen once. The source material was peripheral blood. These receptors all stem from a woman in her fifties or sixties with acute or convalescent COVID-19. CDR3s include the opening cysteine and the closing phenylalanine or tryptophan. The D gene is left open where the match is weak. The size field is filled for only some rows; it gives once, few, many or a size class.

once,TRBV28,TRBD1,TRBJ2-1,TGTGCCAGCAGTCTGGGACAGGGGGCACGGAATGAGCAGTTCTTC,CASSLGQGARNEQFF
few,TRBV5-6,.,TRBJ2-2,TGTGCCAGCAGCTCGAACGTGAGGTTAGGTAACACCGGGGAGCTGTTTTTT,CASSSNVRLGNTGELFF
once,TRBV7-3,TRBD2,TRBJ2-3,TGTGCCAGCAGCTTAATGGGTAGCGGGACAGATACGCAGTATTTT,CASSLMGSGTDTQYF
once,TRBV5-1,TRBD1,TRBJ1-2,TGCGCCAGCAGCCTTAGGACAGGGGACTATGGCTACACCTTC,CASSLRTGDYGYTF
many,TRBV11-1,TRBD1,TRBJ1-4,TGTGCCAGCAGCTCCTGGGACAGTAATGAAAAACTGTTTTTT,CASSSWDSNEKLFF
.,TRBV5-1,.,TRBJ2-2,TGCGCCAGCAGCTTGGGCACTCTTAACAGGGACACCGGGGAGCTGTTTTTT,CASSLGTLNRDTGELFF
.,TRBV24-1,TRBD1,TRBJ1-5,TGTGCCACCAGTGATGACAGGGCCCGTTGGCCCCAGCATTTT,CATSDDRARWPQHF
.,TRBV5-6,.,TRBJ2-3,TGTGCCAGCAGCGGTGGTCAGGCCATATGGAGGGATACGCAGTATTTT,CASSGGQAIWRDTQYF
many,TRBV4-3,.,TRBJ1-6,TGCGCCAGCAGCCAAGATGGGCCTGTTGTATCACCCCTCCACTTT,CASSQDGPVVSPLHF
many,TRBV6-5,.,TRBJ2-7,TGTGCCAGCAGCGGACCTTCCGACGAGGGGTACTTC,CASSGPSDEGYF
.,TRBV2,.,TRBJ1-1,TGTGCCAGCCGCAGGGTTACTTACACTGAAGCTTTCTTT,CASRRVTYTEAFF
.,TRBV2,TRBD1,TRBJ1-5,TGTGCCAGCAGGGTAAGAGAGACAGGGGTTCAGCCCCAGCATTTT,CASRVRETGVQPQHF